This TCR beta chain was profiled in a study of early T cells in non-severe SARS-CoV-2 infection. This CDR3 is 12 amino acids long. Looked up from germline, CDR1 is SGHTA and CDR2 is FQGNSA. Trimming removed 3 bases at V and 9 bases at J, with 9 bases between. Study results and limitations: Private and CD4 specificities were missed by VDJdb matching, which favored anti-spike CD8 responses.

Each CDR3 protein gets one entry after TCRdb re-called the 5' RACE reads with MiXCR. Here the sample spans approximately 64,000 distinct CDR3 sequences, roughly 5% being singletons. In its sample, this clonotype was seen a few times. Its cognate antigen is unknown. The source is an adult who was a healthcare worker with PCR-confirmed SARS-CoV-2 infection or an uninfected control (not recorded which). This chain joins TRBV7-2 and TRBJ2-1; D is uncertain. The sequencing sample was made of whole blood. DNA of the CDR3: TGTGCCAGCAGCTTGGCAGAGATTGAGCAGTTCTTC. Encoded protein: CASSLAEIEQFF.